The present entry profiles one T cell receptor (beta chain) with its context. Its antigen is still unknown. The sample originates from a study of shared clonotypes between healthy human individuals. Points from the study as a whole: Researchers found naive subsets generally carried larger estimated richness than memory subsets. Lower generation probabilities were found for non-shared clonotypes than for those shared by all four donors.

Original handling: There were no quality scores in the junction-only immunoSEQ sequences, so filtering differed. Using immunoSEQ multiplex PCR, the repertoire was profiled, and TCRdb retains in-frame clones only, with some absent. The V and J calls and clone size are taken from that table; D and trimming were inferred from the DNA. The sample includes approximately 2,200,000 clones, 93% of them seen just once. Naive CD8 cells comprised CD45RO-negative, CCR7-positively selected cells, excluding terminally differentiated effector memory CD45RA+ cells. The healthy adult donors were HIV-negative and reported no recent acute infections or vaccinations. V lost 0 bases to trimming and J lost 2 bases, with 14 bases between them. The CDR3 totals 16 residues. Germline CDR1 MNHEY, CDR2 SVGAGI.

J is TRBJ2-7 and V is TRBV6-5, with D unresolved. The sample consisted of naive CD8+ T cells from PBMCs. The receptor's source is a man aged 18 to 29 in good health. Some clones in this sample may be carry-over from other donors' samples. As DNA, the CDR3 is TGTGCCAGCAGTTACTCGATCGGTAGTAAGCCCTACGAGCAGTACTTC. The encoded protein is CASSYSIGSKPYEQYF.